This TCR beta chain was sequenced for a study of HIV-infected patients and healthy controls. Study conclusions and caveats: CDR3 sharing between individuals was lower in HIV-infected patients than in healthy controls. Healthy control repertoires had roughly threefold more distinct CDR3s than untreated HIV+ repertoires, and higher Shannon diversity.

This CDR3 is 11 amino acids long. Trimming removed 6 bases at V and 8 bases at J, with 7 bases between. This clonotype was seen repeatedly, ten times or more. What it binds is unknown. Alpha and beta constant-region primers primed reverse transcription of 400 to 500 ng RNA. Using multiplexing indices, alpha and beta chain libraries were generated apart by chain-specific third strand synthesis. A 5' RACE adapter with a random hexamer and the SP2 primer site was joined to cDNA. A single record per CDR3 protein comes from TCRdb applying MiXCR to the 5' RACE reads. This sample has around 8,800 distinct CDR3 sequences, with approximately 7% found just once. All unsorted peripheral T cells were captured because whole blood was used without fractionation.

Sequencing was performed on blood, taken before antiretroviral therapy. The sequence came from an adult with HIV infection. J is TRBJ1-4 and V is TRBV12-3 or TRBV12-4; D might be TRBD1 (5 bases). CDR3 nucleotide sequence: TGTGCCAGCAGACAGGACGAAAAACTGTTTTTT. Translation gives CASRQDEKLFF.